This entry lists 29 T cell receptor beta chains sequenced from one sample in a study of CD8+ T cells in alopecia areata. Isolated RNA was reverse transcribed into cDNA used as the sequencing template. Profiled with immunoSEQ multiplex PCR; TCRdb holds only in-frame clones, not every one. The profile covers around 100,000 clones, none occurring a single time. What was sequenced was lesional skin. The receptors shown here come from a C3H/HeJ mouse with alopecia areata. The strain's MHC: H2-k.

Concerning this clone itself: The gene symbols are mouse symbols. Read coverage stops 4 residues before the CDR3 terminus; the germline J gene supplies the remainder. The V gene is TRBV19, the J gene TRBJ2-5; TRBD2 matches at 7 bases. Unmatched junction bases numbered 6, after V lost 4 bases and J lost 1 base. This CDR3 region has 15 residues. Germline V gene lookup returns CDR1 FNHDT and CDR2 SITEND (reference sequence). The CDR3 protein is CASSLNWGYQDTQYF. The covered CDR3 bases are TGTGCCAGCAGTCTCAACTGGGGCTACCAAGAC.

For this clone: Gene names follow the mouse nomenclature. The DNA ends 4 residues before the CDR3 does, and the rest of the CDR3 is filled in from the germline J gene. The V call is TRBV13-2, the J call TRBJ2-1, with 12 bases that match TRBD2. The CDR3 has 18 residues. The germline V gene has CDR1 NNHNN and CDR2 SYGAGS (reference sequence). V lost 0 bases and J lost 0; bases outside the gene matches: 4. CDR3 loop: CASGDGTGLGGNYAEQFF. Incomplete CDR3 DNA: TGTGCCAGCGGTGATGGAACGGGACTGGGGGGTAACTATGCT.

This clone was recorded a few times. The germline and genes are mouse ones. Sequencing ends 4 residues short of the CDR3 end; the germline J gene provides the rest. The chain combines TRBV17 with TRBJ2-1, with 11 positions matching TRBD2. J gave up 3 bases and V 5 bases, and 3 bases lay outside the gene matches. Germline V gene data show CDR1 as MNHDT and CDR2 as YYDKIL. This CDR3 is 15 amino acids long. The CDR3 here is CASSPGLGGYAEQFF. The DNA read from the CDR3 is TGTGCTAGCAGTCCCGGACTGGGGGGCTATGCT.

Only a few counts were recorded for this clone. Mouse germline and gene names are used. The read terminates 4 residues before the CDR3 end, so the remaining end is supplied by the germline J gene. The chain carries TRBV1 and TRBJ2-1, with D perhaps TRBD2 (7 bases). Trimming removed 3 bases from V and 0 bases from J, with 15 bases in between. Germline lookup yields CDR1 NSQYPW and CDR2 LRSPGD (reference sequence). This CDR3 region has 17 residues. The sequenced part of the CDR3 DNA is TGCACCTGCAGTGCCCTTCTAGGGGGGGGTAACTATGCT. This sequence encodes CTCSALLGGGNYA. In full, the CDR3 is CTCSALLGGGNYAEQFF.

This clone was detected a few times. Gene names and germline match the mouse. The CDR3 goes on 4 residues after the read ends, and that part is filled in from the germline J gene. The chain has TRBV1 and TRBJ2-1; 9 nucleotides line up with TRBD1. This CDR3 spans 14 amino acids. CDR1 and CDR2 from the germline V gene are NSQYPW and LRSPGD (reference sequence). CDR3 residues: CTCSAGTGPAEQFF. The CDR3 bases that were read are TGCACCTGCAGTGCCGGGACAGGGCCGGCT.

As regards this clone: Mouse names are used for the genes. The sequence runs out 4 residues before the end of the CDR3; the remainder is reconstructed from the germline J gene. V is TRBV5 and J is TRBJ2-1; 8 bases match TRBD2. Looked up from germline, CDR1 is LGHNA and CDR2 is YNLKQL (reference sequence). This CDR3 has 16 residues. Partial CDR3 DNA: TGTGCCAGCAGCCAAGATCCTCTGGGGGGTGGGGCT. Translated: CASSQDPLGGGA. The full CDR3 reads CASSQDPLGGGAEQFF.

For this clone: At residue 11, the TCRdb protein departs from the DNA translation, so the protein shown here was derived from the DNA itself. Gene names denote mouse genes. The read ends 3 residues shy of where the CDR3 ends; the end is completed using the germline J gene. The chain is built from TRBV13-3 and TRBJ1-3; the D is unclear. V was shortened by 2 bases and J by 7 bases, with 13 bases between the two germline ends. Germline CDR1 and CDR2: NNHDY and SYVADS. The CDR3 is made up of 14 amino acids. The chain's CDR3 is CASSETSFGNTLYF. The covered CDR3 bases are TGTGCCAGCAGTGAGACATCCTTCGGGAATACG.

For this clone: Gene and germline names: mouse. The read ends 4 residues before the CDR3 terminus; that terminus is restored from the germline J gene. The genes are TRBV13-3 and TRBJ2-2, with a tentative D call TRBD1 (7 bases). CDR1 and CDR2 (germline): NNHDY, SYVADS. Trimming pared 3 bases from V and 2 bases from J, leaving 14 bases between. This CDR3 comprises 16 residues. The CDR3 reads CASSAPGDSNTGQLYF. The sequenced CDR3 bases are TGTGCCAGCAGTGCCCCTGGGGACAGTAACACCGGG.

Only a few counts were recorded for this clone. Gene names refer to mouse genes. The CDR3 end falls 4 residues outside the read, so it is completed with the germline J gene. The chain carries TRBV1 and TRBJ1-2, with a possible D match to TRBD1 (5 bases). The CDR3 has 16 amino acids. CDR1 and CDR2 (germline): NSQYPW, LRSPGD (reference sequence). Between the trimmed V and J ends, which lost 0 bases and 0 bases, there was a span of 11 bases. The CDR3 here is CTCSADQGHANSDYTF. The sequenced part of the CDR3 DNA is TGCACCTGCAGTGCAGATCAGGGCCATGCAAACTCC.

Only a few counts were recorded for this clone. Genes here carry mouse names. The read gets to within 4 residues of the CDR3 end, and the germline J gene fills in the rest. The gene calls are TRBV19 and TRBJ2-1; 10 bases line up with TRBD2. Trimming removed 6 bases from V and 4 bases from J; junction bases left unmatched: 7. CDR1 is FNHDT and CDR2 is SITEND in the germline V gene (reference sequence). The CDR3 covers 15 residues. CDR3 bases read: TGTGCCAGCACCGTAGGGGGACTGGGGTATGCT. It yields the protein CASTVGGLGYA. The whole CDR3 is CASTVGGLGYAEQFF.

This clone has a handful of counts. Each gene name is a mouse one. The DNA ends 4 residues before the CDR3 does, and the rest of the CDR3 is filled in from the germline J gene. The J gene is TRBJ2-4, the V gene TRBV19; D unclear. Between the trimmed V and J ends, which lost 5 bases and 0 bases, there was a span of 10 bases. The CDR3 is 14 residues long. Looked up from germline, CDR1 is FNHDT and CDR2 is SITEND (reference sequence). The CDR3 bases that were read are TGTGCCAGCAGCCTCACATCTAGTCAAAAC. Translating it yields CASSLTSSQN. Given in full, the CDR3 is CASSLTSSQNTLYF.

This clone was counted only a few times. The listed genes are named as in mouse. The read terminates 4 residues before the CDR3 end, so the remaining end is supplied by the germline J gene. V gene TRBV13-3 combines with J gene TRBJ1-1; TRBD1 matches 10 bases. The germline CDR1 and CDR2 sequences are NNHDY and SYVADS. J gave up 1 base and V 3 bases, and 3 bases lay outside the gene matches. CDR3 size: 15 residues. The sequenced CDR3 bases are TGTGCCAGCAGTGGGGACAGGGGTCTAAACACA. Translating it yields CASSGDRGLNT. The full CDR3 protein is CASSGDRGLNTEVFF.

The sample holds a few counts of this clone. Here the gene names and germline are mouse. The read terminates 4 residues ahead of where the CDR3 ends, so the germline J gene completes it. The identical CDR3 is also encoded by other nucleotide sequences in the sample. The chain links TRBV13-3 to TRBJ2-1, with TRBD1 matching 8 bases. The CDR3 is made up of 14 amino acids. Germline-derived CDR1 and CDR2 are NNHDY and SYVADS. The part of the CDR3 DNA that was read is TGTGCCAGCAGTCCAGGGGGCGCGAGGGCT. Translating it yields CASSPGGARA. The entire CDR3 is CASSPGGARAEQFF.

As regards this clone: Mouse germline and gene names are used. The CDR3 DNA, read in part, is TGTGCCAGCAGCGTGGGGACA. Amino acids: CASSVGT. The whole CDR3 protein reads CASSVGTEVFF. This chain connects TRBV13-3 to TRBJ1-1; D unclear. The read falls 4 residues short of the CDR3 end, and the missing part is taken from the germline J gene. The CDR3 runs 11 residues. CDR1 and CDR2 (germline): NNHDY, SYVADS.

This clone was counted ten times or more. Genes here carry mouse names. The CDR3 is cut off 4 residues early in the read; its end comes from the germline J gene. Other DNA sequences in this sample translate to the same CDR3. This chain connects TRBV13-3 to TRBJ2-1, with TRBD1 matching 9 bases. This CDR3 spans 13 amino acids. Germline V gene lookup returns CDR1 NNHDY and CDR2 SYVADS. V shed 7 bases and J 4 bases; nucleotides not matched to a gene: 3. The CDR3 protein is CASGTGNYAEQFF. The sequenced part of the CDR3 DNA is TGTGCCAGCGGGACAGGGAATTATGCT.

On this clone: Mouse names are used for the genes. CDR3 region: CASSETWGARSSYEQYF. The DNA read from the CDR3 is TGTGCCAGCAGTGAGACCTGGGGGGCGAGGAGCTCCTAT. The V and J genes are TRBV13-3 and TRBJ2-7; 8 bases map to TRBD2. The read comes to an end 4 residues before the CDR3 does, leaving the germline J gene to fill in the end. Germline-derived CDR1 and CDR2 are NNHDY and SYVADS. This CDR3 has 17 residues. V lost 2 bases and J lost 0; bases outside the gene matches: 10.

Remarks on this clone: Germline and genes: mouse. Read sequence stops 4 residues before the CDR3 end, and the germline J gene provides the missing end. This rearrangement joins TRBV31 to TRBJ2-7; D remains unclear. The CDR3 totals 13 residues. Germline V gene data show CDR1 as GKSSPN and CDR2 as SITVG. Trimming left V 1 base short and J 1 base short, with 8 bases between. Incomplete CDR3 DNA: TGTGCCTGGAGTCCAGACAAATCCTAT. It encodes CAWSPDKSY. The whole CDR3 sequence reads CAWSPDKSYEQYF.

As to this clone: The listed genes are named as in mouse. Read coverage stops 4 residues before the CDR3 terminus; the germline J gene supplies the remainder. The chain joins TRBV13-3 to TRBJ2-5, with D possibly being TRBD1 (5 bases). The germline V and J ends were trimmed by 9 bases and 0 bases, with 11 bases remaining between them. This CDR3 spans 13 amino acids. Germline V gives CDR1 NNHDY, CDR2 SYVADS. The sequenced part of the CDR3 DNA is TGTGCCACCCGGACATCTAACCAAGAC. Protein sequence: CATRTSNQD. The full CDR3 protein is CATRTSNQDTQYF.

This clone was seen a few times. The germline and genes are mouse ones. The sequence runs out 4 residues before the end of the CDR3; the remainder is reconstructed from the germline J gene. The chain uses TRBV19 and TRBJ2-7, with 8 nucleotides matching TRBD1. CDR3 length equals 13 residues. Germline assignment: CDR1 FNHDT and CDR2 SITEND (reference sequence). The CDR3 here is CASSTPTGDEQYF. CDR3 DNA, as far as it was read: TGTGCCAGCAGTACCCCGACAGGGGAT.

This clone showed up just a few times. Any gene name here is a mouse gene name. The CDR3 end is not reached by the read, which stops 4 residues before it; the germline J gene fills it in. V is TRBV13-3 and J is TRBJ2-7, with 7 positions matching TRBD1. Germline assignment: CDR1 NNHDY and CDR2 SYVADS. J lost 3 bases, V lost 5 bases, and 5 bases had no gene match. This CDR3 contains 13 residues. The CDR3 spells CASRTGSFYEQYF. CDR3 DNA (partial): TGTGCCAGCAGGACAGGGTCCTTCTAT.

As regards this clone: Gene names refer to mouse genes. The CDR3 end falls 4 residues outside the read, so it is completed with the germline J gene. The chain recombines TRBV19 with TRBJ1-1; maybe TRBD1 (5 bases). Germline V lookup: CDR1 FNHDT, CDR2 SITEND (reference sequence). Trimming took off 6 bases at V and 0 bases at J, with 9 bases between the two ends. The CDR3 extends over 13 amino acids. The part of the CDR3 DNA that was read is TGTGCCAGCACCTTGGGACAGAACACA. It is translated as CASTLGQNT. The full CDR3 protein reads CASTLGQNTEVFF.

A remark on this clone: The genes are named according to mouse. The CDR3 end falls 4 residues outside the read, so it is completed with the germline J gene. The chain combines TRBV13-3 with TRBJ1-1; D may be TRBD1 (6 bases). Germline CDR1 reads NNHDY; CDR2 reads SYVADS. Trimming pared 5 bases from V and 3 bases from J, leaving 11 bases between. The CDR3 totals 13 residues. The CDR3 bases that were read are TGTGCCAGCAGAACAGGGTGGGACACA. Protein: CASRTGWDT. From start to end, the CDR3 is CASRTGWDTEVFF.

This clone was picked up a small number of times. Gene names and germline refer to mouse. The CDR3 goes on 4 residues after the read ends, and that part is filled in from the germline J gene. The chain carries TRBV5 and TRBJ2-7; 12 bases fit TRBD2. CDR1 and CDR2 (germline): LGHNA, YNLKQL (reference sequence). The junction had 3 bases not matched to a gene; V was cut back by 4 bases and J by 2 bases. There are 15 residues in the CDR3. CDR3 DNA (partial): TGTGCCAGCAGCCCCCGACTGGGGGGGCCCTAT. Its translation: CASSPRLGGPY. From start to end, the CDR3 is CASSPRLGGPYEQYF.

This clone was observed at least ten times. Gene names denote mouse genes. The read gets to within 4 residues of the CDR3 end, and the germline J gene fills in the rest. Other DNA sequences in the same sample also yield this CDR3. The rearrangement joins TRBV13-3 to TRBJ2-1; TRBD2 matches at 12 bases. This CDR3 has 16 residues. With V trimmed by 0 bases and J by 4 bases, 2 bases remained unmatched. CDR1 is NNHDY, CDR2 SYVADS, per germline. The DNA read from the CDR3 is TGTGCCAGCAGTGATGCGACTGGGGGGGCGTATGCT. Translated, it gives CASSDATGGAYA. The complete CDR3 sequence is CASSDATGGAYAEQFF.

This clone was counted a few times. Gene names are mouse gene names. The read ends 4 residues early relative to the CDR3; the germline J gene fills the gap. The V call is TRBV13-1, the J call TRBJ2-1, with 9 bases matching TRBD1. Germline CDR1 reads NSHNY; CDR2 reads SYGAGN. V shed 7 bases, J shed 1 base, and the junction held 0 bases outside the gene matches. There are 13 residues in the CDR3. Here the CDR3 reads CASGTGNYAEQFF. The CDR3 DNA, read in part, is TGTGCCAGCGGGACAGGGAACTATGCT.

This clone was observed a few times. The germline and genes are mouse ones. The read is 4 residues too short to cover the CDR3 end, so that end is filled in from the germline J gene. V gene TRBV1 combines with J gene TRBJ1-4; 7 bases line up with TRBD1. CDR1 and CDR2 from the germline V gene are NSQYPW and LRSPGD (reference sequence). This CDR3 region has 15 residues. The trim removed 6 bases at V and 5 bases at J, leaving 9 bases unmatched. The CDR3 loop is CTCSDQTGRNERLFF. The CDR3 bases that were read are TGCACCTGCAGCGACCAGACAGGGAGAAACGAA.

This clone has just a few counts. Gene names denote mouse genes. From the germline J gene comes the end of the CDR3, since the read stops 4 residues before it. The chain is built from TRBV13-2 and TRBJ2-2; TRBD2 agrees at 12 bases. Trimming removed 3 bases from V and 1 base from J; junction bases left unmatched: 1. CDR3 length: 16 amino acids. Looked up from germline, CDR1 is NNHNN and CDR2 is SYGAGS (reference sequence). CDR3 bases read: TGTGCCAGCGGTGCGGGACTGGGGGGAAACACCGGG. It codes for CASGAGLGGNTG. The complete CDR3 sequence is CASGAGLGGNTGQLYF.

This clone was counted between two and nine times. Genes here carry mouse names. The read is 4 residues too short to cover the CDR3 end, so that end is filled in from the germline J gene. Different DNA sequences within this sample yield the same CDR3. J is TRBJ1-4 and V is TRBV19, with D possibly being TRBD1 (6 bases). Trimming cost V 4 bases and J 2 bases, with 9 bases left between them. CDR1 FNHDT and CDR2 SITEND come from the germline V gene (reference sequence). This CDR3 has 14 amino acids. The CDR3 is CASSPGGSNERLFF. The CDR3 bases that were read are TGTGCCAGCAGTCCGGGGGGCTCCAACGAA.

As for this clone: Mouse gene names apply. The read falls 4 residues short of the CDR3 end, and the missing part is taken from the germline J gene. The rearrangement joins TRBV13-2 to TRBJ2-3; D perhaps matches TRBD1 (5 bases). This CDR3 has 16 amino acids. Trimming took off 3 bases at V and 0 bases at J, with 14 bases between the two ends. Germline V gives CDR1 NNHNN, CDR2 SYGAGS (reference sequence). The CDR3 DNA, read in part, is TGTGCCAGCGGTGGGAGGACAAAACCTAGTGCAGAA. It translates to CASGGRTKPSAE. The whole CDR3 region reads CASGGRTKPSAETLYF.